The rows below give T cell receptor beta chains drawn from one sample of a study of shared clonotypes between healthy human individuals. Assay used: immunoSEQ multiplex PCR; TCRdb lists only in-frame clones, some missing. The sample holds roughly 1 million clones; 65% to 80% are singletons and the top ten take approximately 1.5%. The sequencing sample was made of memory CD4+ T cells sorted from blood. These receptors originate from a man aged 18-30 years in good health. Each CDR3 is given with its conserved first and last residue. D genes are given only for firm matches. The size of a clone is reported for some rows only, either as once, few or many, or as a class for expanded clones.

V	size	J	D	CDR3	DNA
TRBV4-3	-	TRBJ2-4	TRBD2	CASSQESSGRAGAKNIQYF	TGCGCCAGCAGCCAAGAATCTAGCGGGAGGGCCGGCGCCAAAAACATTCAGTACTTC
TRBV18	many	TRBJ1-1	-	CASSPLVRVGEDTEAFF	TGTGCCAGCTCACCATTGGTTCGGGTAGGGGAGGACACTGAAGCTTTCTTT
TRBV7-9	-	TRBJ2-3	TRBD1	CASKDRGQNTQYF	TGTGCCAGCAAAGACAGGGGGCAAAATACGCAGTATTTT
TRBV19	-	TRBJ2-1	-	CASSRQGLNEQFF	TGTGCCAGTAGTCGACAGGGACTCAATGAGCAGTTCTTC
TRBV29-1	few	TRBJ1-1	-	CSVEAEMNTEAFF	TGCAGCGTTGAAGCGGAGATGAACACTGAAGCTTTCTTT
TRBV6-6	-	TRBJ1-1	-	CASRTEGIGAIRAFF	TGTGCCAGCAGAACGGAGGGGATCGGTGCTATTAGGGCTTTCTTT
TRBV7-2	-	TRBJ2-1	-	CASSLGRGEQFF	TGTGCCAGCAGCTTAGGGAGGGGTGAGCAGTTCTTC
TRBV2	-	TRBJ2-1	-	CASTEEGSSYNEQFF	TGTGCCAGCACCGAAGAGGGGAGCTCCTACAATGAGCAGTTCTTC
TRBV5-5	-	TRBJ2-5	-	CASSLTGETQYF	TGTGCCAGCAGCCTGACCGGGGAGACCCAGTACTTC
TRBV27	-	TRBJ1-3	TRBD1	CASSLSQGNTIYF	TGTGCCAGCAGTTTATCACAGGGGAACACCATATATTTT
TRBV5-4	-	TRBJ1-1	-	CASSSAGGLRNTEAFF	TGTGCCAGCAGCTCGGCTGGGGGGCTAAGGAACACTGAAGCTTTCTTT
TRBV2	-	TRBJ2-1	TRBD2	CASSRQGGMEQFF	TGTGCCAGCTCACGGCAGGGAGGGATGGAGCAGTTCTTC
TRBV5-1	-	TRBJ2-1	TRBD2	CASTPGGDGGEQFF	TGCGCCAGCACCCCGGGGGGGGATGGCGGTGAGCAGTTCTTC
TRBV6-9	-	TRBJ1-6	-	CASSLWDPRWHYNSPLHF	TGTGCCAGCAGTCTATGGGACCCCAGATGGCACTATAATTCACCCCTCCACTTT
TRBV23-1	once	TRBJ1-5	-	CASSQSTGSQHF	TGCGCCAGCAGTCAATCGACCGGGTCCCAGCATTTT